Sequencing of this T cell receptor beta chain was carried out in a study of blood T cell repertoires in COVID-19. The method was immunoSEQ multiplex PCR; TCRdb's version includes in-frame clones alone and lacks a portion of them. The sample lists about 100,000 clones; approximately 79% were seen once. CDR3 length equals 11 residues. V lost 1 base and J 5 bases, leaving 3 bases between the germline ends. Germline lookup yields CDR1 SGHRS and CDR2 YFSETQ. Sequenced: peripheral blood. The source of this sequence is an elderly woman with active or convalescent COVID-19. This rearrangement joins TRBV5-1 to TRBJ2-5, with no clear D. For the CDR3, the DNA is TGCGCCAGCAGCTTGTATGAGACCCAGTACTTC. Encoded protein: CASSLYETQYF.